Shown below are 10 T cell receptor beta chains from a single sample sequenced in a study of T-cell memory formation after mild COVID-19. From the 5' RACE reads, TCRdb called clonotypes with MiXCR, one entry per CDR3 protein. Altogether hundreds of thousands of distinct CDR3 sequences are present, roughly an eighth being singletons, with the ten largest covering 20% to 25%. The specimen sequenced was PBMCs or a T cell subset sorted from them (not recorded which). Receptors originate from a man younger than 35 who had mild COVID-19 (a few samples of this study predate the infection). Cell type and time point are not known.

The chain joins TRBV5-1 to TRBJ1-1, with 8 bases matching TRBD1. This CDR3 has 15 residues. V was pared by 0 bases and J by 5 bases, with 6 bases of the junction left unmatched. Germline-derived CDR1 and CDR2 are SGHRS and YFSETQ. CDR3 loop: CASSLETGEGTEAFF. CDR3 nucleotide sequence: TGCGCCAGCAGCTTGGAGACAGGGGAGGGAACTGAAGCTTTCTTT.

The rearrangement joins TRBV29-1 to TRBJ1-1; D remains unclear. V gave up 4 bases and J gave up 0 bases, with 9 bases separating them. The CDR3 loop spans 13 amino acids. The germline V gene has CDR1 SQVTM and CDR2 ANQGSEA. The CDR3 DNA follows: TGCAGCGTTGCCCGGACGGTGAACACTGAAGCTTTCTTT. This translates into CSVARTVNTEAFF.

The rearrangement uses TRBV9 and TRBJ2-7; 7 nucleotides align to TRBD2. CDR1 and CDR2 from the germline V gene are SGDLS and YYNGEE. CDR3 length: 15 residues. The trim removed 4 bases at V and 4 bases at J, leaving 11 bases unmatched. CDR3 residues: CASSPKGLETYEQYF. CDR3 DNA sequence: TGTGCCAGCAGCCCCAAAGGACTAGAGACTTACGAGCAGTACTTC.

The chain couples TRBV2 to TRBJ2-2; 11 bases are shared with TRBD2. This CDR3 region has 16 residues. After removal of 4 bases from V and 3 bases from J, the junction contained 4 bases not matched to a gene. Germline loops: CDR1 SNHLY, CDR2 FYNNEI. Written as DNA, the CDR3 is TGTGCCAGCAGTGCCTCTAGCGGGGGGTACACCGGGGAGCTGTTTTTT. This sequence encodes CASSASSGGYTGELFF.

A few counts support this clonotype. CDR3 protein: CSAVDRRNEKLFF. The CDR3, as DNA: TGCAGTGCTGTCGACAGGCGTAATGAAAAACTGTTTTTT. The V call is TRBV20-1, the J call TRBJ1-4, with D possibly being TRBD1 (6 bases). Germline loops: CDR1 DFQATT, CDR2 SNEGSKA (reference sequence). V dropped 5 bases and J dropped 4 bases, with 11 bases sitting between them. The length of the CDR3 is 13 residues.

This clonotype has just a few counts. The genes are TRBV7-3 and TRBJ2-5, with TRBD2 matching over 7 bases. Germline trimming cut 5 bases from V and 6 bases from J; bases unmatched to any gene: 12. CDR3 length: 15 residues. The germline gives CDR1 SGHTA, CDR2 FQGTGA. The CDR3 spells CASSQEMGEGKTQYF. The DNA for the CDR3 is TGTGCCAGCAGCCAGGAGATGGGGGAGGGGAAGACCCAGTACTTC.

By frequency in the sample, this clonotype is medium-sized. This sequence joins TRBV12-3 or TRBV12-4 and TRBJ2-1; a weak D match, TRBD2 (6 bases). Trimming removed 4 bases at V and 12 bases at J, with 19 bases between. The length of the CDR3 is 14 residues. CDR3 region: CASSSWRDGHGQFF. CDR3 in DNA: TGTGCCAGCAGTTCATGGCGGGACGGCCACGGGCAGTTCTTC.

The rearrangement links TRBV7-9 to TRBJ1-5, with 7 bases identical to TRBD1. CDR1 is SEHNR and CDR2 is FQNEAQ in the germline V gene (reference sequence). CDR3 size: 15 residues. Trimming at V came to 0 bases and at J to 4 bases, leaving 3 bases not matched to a gene. The CDR3 reads CASSLAGQDNQPQHF. As DNA, the CDR3 is TGTGCCAGCAGCTTAGCCGGACAGGATAATCAGCCCCAGCATTTT.

The CDR3 sequence: CASSPQDAGTQYF. CDR3 nucleotides: TGTGCCAGCAGCCCTCAGGACGCGGGGACCCAGTACTTC. V usage is TRBV7-9 and J usage is TRBJ2-5, with D tentatively TRBD2 (5 bases). CDR1 SEHNR and CDR2 FQNEAQ come from the germline V gene (reference sequence). The ends were cut back, 5 bases at V and 7 bases at J, with 14 bases in the middle. This CDR3 region has 13 residues. Variable domain in full (rest from reference TRBV7-9 and TRBJ2-5): DTGVSQNPRHKITKRGQNVTFRCDPISEHNRLYWYRQTLGQGPEFLTYFQNEAQLEKSRLLSDRFSAERPKGSFSTLEIQRTEQGDSAMYLCASSPQDAGTQYFGPGTRLLVL.

The rearrangement joins TRBV5-1 to TRBJ1-1; D not certain. V lost 0 bases and J lost 5, with 14 bases in between. Germline-derived CDR1 and CDR2 are SGHRS and YFSETQ. The CDR3 covers 15 residues. CDR3 nucleotides: TGCGCCAGCAGCTTGGCGCTGGCCAGTGGGACTGAAGCTTTCTTT. It codes for CASSLALASGTEAFF.